Below, one TCR beta chain is given with its context. With 5 bases clipped from V and 0 bases from J, the junction kept 6 bases outside the gene matches. The CDR3 has 15 residues. CDR1 is MNHNY and CDR2 is SVGAGI in the germline V gene (reference sequence). This sample was taken from a study of neoadjuvant anti-PD-1 for oral cavity cancer. Study-wide context: Patients without progression received a fourth nivolumab dose around day 43, then surgical resection on days 50-56.

Blood libraries mostly used 450 to 550 ng genomic DNA, six replicates each. Only in-frame clones appear in the TCRdb table, and some are missing; sequencing was by immunoSEQ multiplex PCR. The data contain fewer than 20,000 clones, approximately 70% of them singletons. The gene calls are TRBV6-6 and TRBJ1-2; 7 nucleotides align to TRBD1. The TCR comes from a person aged 40 to 85 with oral cavity squamous cell carcinoma. The source was PBMCs, collected before nivolumab (anti-PD-1) treatment. The CDR3 sequence: CASSLRDSANYGYTF. The CDR3 region has the DNA TGTGCCAGCAGTCTTCGGGACAGTGCTAACTATGGCTACACCTTC.